What follows are 32 T cell receptor beta chains derived from one specimen sequenced in a study of patients and donors after allogeneic stem cell transplantation. TCRdb re-analysed the RT-PCR reads in MiXCR, keeping a single row per CDR3 protein. The sample lists about a million distinct CDR3 sequences; roughly 18% were seen once. Sample: blood, either unsorted or a sorted T cell fraction (not recorded which). The receptors here all came from a human donor who was either an allogeneic HSCT recipient or a stem cell or donor lymphocyte infusion donor (not recorded which). It is not recorded whose cells these are; they may come from a transplant donor.

The CDR3: CAISEGSGLAKSYNEQFF. The CDR3 DNA is TGTGCCATCAGTGAAGGTTCAGGACTAGCGAAATCCTACAATGAGCAGTTCTTC. The chain couples TRBV10-3 to TRBJ2-1; 9 bases agree with TRBD2. The germline gives CDR1 ENHRY, CDR2 SYGVKD. The CDR3 is 18 residues long. V trimming: 3 bases; J trimming: 1 base; junction bases outside the gene matches: 10.

V is TRBV4-2 and J is TRBJ2-3, with 7 bases fitting TRBD2. The length of the CDR3 is 12 residues. Germline V gene sequence: CDR1 LGHNA, CDR2 YNFKEQ. V shed 4 bases and J 7 bases; nucleotides not matched to a gene: 2. This chain's CDR3 is CASSPGGNTQYF. Here the CDR3 DNA reads TGTGCCAGCAGCCCGGGGGGAAATACGCAGTATTTT.

This clonotype was counted a few times. This sequence joins TRBV12-3 or TRBV12-4 and TRBJ1-6; D may be TRBD1 (6 bases). This CDR3 is built from 14 residues. Trimming stripped 7 bases from V and 10 bases from J, with 17 bases between. CDR3 in DNA: TGTGCCAGCAATGGGGACGGGAGGGGGTCACCCCTCCACTTT. As protein: CASNGDGRGSPLHF.

V gene TRBV15 combines with J gene TRBJ2-2; TRBD1 matches 9 bases. Germline CDR1 is LNHNV and CDR2 is YYDKDF (reference sequence). J gave up 1 base and V 5 bases, and 5 bases lay outside the gene matches. This CDR3 spans 16 amino acids. The CDR3: CATSRGTGMNTGELFF. DNA for the CDR3: TGTGCCACCAGCCGAGGGACAGGGATGAACACCGGGGAGCTGTTTTTT.

There are a few counts of this clonotype. The chain links TRBV7-3 to TRBJ2-1; D possibly corresponds to TRBD2 (7 bases). Germline values: CDR1 SGHTA, CDR2 FQGTGA. Trimming removed 5 bases at V and 12 bases at J, with 14 bases between. This CDR3 comprises 12 residues. This CDR3 reads CASSPRGGWQFF. CDR3 DNA: TGTGCCAGCAGCCCCCGCGGGGGCTGGCAGTTCTTC.

The chain employs TRBV11-2 and TRBJ2-7; 8 bases fit TRBD1. V trimming: 0 bases; J trimming: 3 bases; junction bases outside the gene matches: 4. The germline V gene encodes CDR1 SGHAT and CDR2 FQNNGV. The CDR3 is 15 amino acids. CDR3 region: CASSLEDRVYYEQYF. CDR3 in DNA: TGTGCCAGCAGCTTAGAGGACAGGGTCTACTACGAGCAGTACTTC.

The V and J genes are TRBV10-3 and TRBJ2-7, with D tentatively TRBD1 (6 bases). The CDR3 length is 14 residues. The germline V and J ends were trimmed by 6 bases and 0 bases, with 12 bases remaining between them. Germline loops: CDR1 ENHRY, CDR2 SYGVKD. The CDR3 DNA follows: TGTGCCATCAGCTACAGGGAGAGCTCCTACGAGCAGTACTTC. Protein sequence: CAISYRESSYEQYF.

This clonotype was recorded many times. The chain combines TRBV12-3 or TRBV12-4 with TRBJ1-2; possibly TRBD1 for D (6 bases). CDR3 size: 16 residues. The V gene lost 2 bases and the J gene lost 4 bases, with 17 bases spanning the gap. The CDR3 reads CASSLYLRTASYGYTF. DNA for the CDR3: TGTGCCAGCAGTTTATATCTAAGGACAGCTTCCTATGGCTACACCTTC.

The V call is TRBV10-3, the J call TRBJ2-2; 10 bases are a match to TRBD2. Germline V gene sequence: CDR1 ENHRY, CDR2 SYGVKD. V lost 10 bases and J lost 1; bases outside the gene matches: 3. The CDR3 extends over 14 amino acids. The CDR3 nucleotides read TGTGCCAGCGGACTAGCGGAGAACACCGGGGAGCTGTTTTTT. Its protein product is CASGLAENTGELFF.

The chain combines TRBV9 with TRBJ2-1; TRBD2 matches at 10 bases. This CDR3 contains 19 residues. Trimming took 1 base from V and 4 from J; bases not matched to a gene: 14. CDR1 and CDR2 (germline): SGDLS, YYNGEE. The CDR3 DNA reads as TGTGCCAGCAGCGTAAGCCTAGCGGGGGCCGCCACGAAATACAATGAGCAGTTCTTC. The encoded protein is CASSVSLAGAATKYNEQFF. Complete variable domain (other parts from reference TRBV9 and TRBJ2-1): DSGVTQTPKHLITATGQRVTLRCSPRSGDLSVYWYQQSLDQGLQFLIQYYNGEERAKGNILERFSAQQFPDLHSELNLSSLELGDSALYFCASSVSLAGAATKYNEQFFGPGTRLTVL.

In its sample, this clonotype was seen a few times. The chain recombines TRBV3-1 with TRBJ2-7, with D possibly matching TRBD1 (6 bases). The V gene lost 1 base and the J gene lost 6 bases, with 19 bases spanning the gap. The CDR3 runs 16 residues. Germline loops: CDR1 LGHDT, CDR2 YNNKEL (reference sequence). CDR3 sequence (DNA): TGTGCCAGCAGCCAAGGAAGGGGCAGGGGCGAGGGCGAGCAGTACTTC. Translating it yields CASSQGRGRGEGEQYF.

The J gene is TRBJ2-7, the V gene TRBV20-1; the D gene could be TRBD1 or TRBD2 (6 bases each). Germline values: CDR1 DFQATT, CDR2 SNEGSKA (reference sequence). This CDR3 is 13 amino acids long. The V and J ends lost 1 base and 6 bases respectively, with 13 bases between them. In DNA, the CDR3 is TGCAGTGCTAGAGGGGGGGCACCGGGCGAGCAGTACTTC. Its translation is CSARGGAPGEQYF.

Ten or more counts support this clonotype. Compared with germline, one end of the junction differs, possibly owing to a read error. The chain links TRBV5-1 to TRBJ1-2; possible D gene TRBD1, 6 bases. The germline V gene encodes CDR1 SGHRS and CDR2 YFSETQ. The CDR3 covers 12 residues. The CDR3 region is CASSLDSYGYTF. CDR3 coding DNA: TGTGCCAGCAGCTTGGACAGCTATGGCTACACCTTC. The full variable domain, in which reference TRBV5-1 and TRBJ1-2 provide the parts outside the CDR3, is KAGVTQTPRYLIKTRGQQVTLSCSPISGHRSVSWYQQTPGQGLQFLFEYFSETQRNKGNFPGRFSGRQFSNSRSEMNVSTLELGDSALYLCASSLDSYGYTFGSGTRLTVV.

This clonotype has more than one count but fewer than ten. The gene calls are TRBV5-6 and TRBJ1-2; 9 positions match TRBD1. V lost 0 bases, J lost 4 bases, and 4 bases stayed unmatched. The CDR3 is 15 amino acids. The germline CDR1 and CDR2 sequences are SGHDT and YYEEEE. The CDR3 DNA reads TGTGCCAGCAGCTTGGACAGGGGGCGCGGCTATGGCTACACCTTC. It encodes CASSLDRGRGYGYTF.

The chain couples TRBV6-5 to TRBJ1-1; no clear D gene. CDR1 is MNHEY and CDR2 is SVGAGI in the germline V gene. V lost 1 base, J lost 0 bases, and 6 bases lay in between. The length of the CDR3 is 14 residues. The CDR3 DNA sequence: TGTGCCAGCAGTTACTTACAGATGAACACTGAAGCTTTCTTT. Its translation: CASSYLQMNTEAFF.

In this sample, this clonotype turned up a few times. The chain couples TRBV20-1 to TRBJ2-2; 12 bases match TRBD1. J was trimmed by 3 bases and V by 6 bases; bases with no gene match: 5. The CDR3 runs 15 residues. Per germline, CDR1 DFQATT and CDR2 SNEGSKA (reference sequence). CDR3 in DNA: TGCAGTGCCCCGGGACAGGGGGCTGACACCGGGGAGCTGTTTTTT. It yields the protein CSAPGQGADTGELFF.

The rearrangement links TRBV30 to TRBJ1-2; tentative D call: TRBD1 (5 bases). Trimming shortened V by 3 bases and J by 4 bases, and 12 bases separated the two germline ends. CDR3 length equals 13 residues. Germline V gene sequence: CDR1 GTSNPN, CDR2 SVGIG (reference sequence). The DNA of the CDR3 is TGTGCCTGGAGCTCTCGCGACAGCTATGGCTACACCTTC. Protein product: CAWSSRDSYGYTF.

Only a few counts were recorded for this clonotype. This chain links TRBV5-6 with TRBJ2-3, with 13 bases that match TRBD2. This CDR3 contains 15 residues. Germline lookup yields CDR1 SGHDT and CDR2 YYEEEE. J was trimmed by 5 bases and V by 3 bases; bases with no gene match: 3. This CDR3 is CASSSGLAGVDTQYF. CDR3 sequence (DNA): TGTGCCAGCAGCTCCGGACTAGCGGGGGTAGATACGCAGTATTTT.

V usage is TRBV11-2 and J usage is TRBJ2-4; 12 bases agree with TRBD2. Germline V gene sequence: CDR1 SGHAT, CDR2 FQNNGV. The CDR3 runs 14 residues. After removal of 5 bases from V and 8 bases from J, the junction contained 4 bases not matched to a gene. The CDR3 spells CASSTTSGSDIQYF. The CDR3 region has the DNA TGTGCCAGCAGCACGACTAGCGGGAGCGACATTCAGTACTTC.

This clonotype was picked up a small number of times. The rearrangement uses TRBV12-3 or TRBV12-4 and TRBJ1-3, with D possibly being TRBD1 (6 bases). CDR3 length: 13 residues. Trimming cost V 5 bases and J 6 bases, with 11 bases left between them. The CDR3 here is CASSRTEENTIYF. The CDR3 nucleotides read TGTGCCAGCAGTCGGACAGAAGAAAACACCATATATTTT.

The rearrangement joins TRBV4-2 to TRBJ1-2, with TRBD1 matching 7 bases. The CDR3 runs 15 residues. V lost 0 bases, J lost 4 bases, and 5 bases stayed unmatched. Germline V lookup: CDR1 LGHNA, CDR2 YNFKEQ. The chain's CDR3 is CASSQEVQGLYGYTF. CDR3 sequence (DNA): TGTGCCAGCAGCCAAGAGGTACAGGGGCTCTATGGCTACACCTTC.

This clonotype was seen a handful of times. J is TRBJ1-1 and V is TRBV27, with D perhaps TRBD1 (5 bases). V gave up 2 bases and J gave up 5 bases, with 15 bases separating them. Looked up from germline, CDR1 is MNHEY and CDR2 is SMNVEV (reference sequence). The CDR3 has 15 amino acids. The CDR3 DNA reads as TGTGCCAGCAGTTTAACAACAGGTGGGGGGACTGAAGCTTTCTTT. Translated, it gives CASSLTTGGGTEAFF.

This clonotype was found a few times. The chain joins TRBV20-1 to TRBJ2-7; D is possibly TRBD2 (5 bases). V shed 7 bases and J shed 9 bases, with 16 bases lying between them. Germline V gives CDR1 DFQATT, CDR2 SNEGSKA (reference sequence). The CDR3 has 11 residues. The CDR3 loop is CSVRTRGGQYF. CDR3 DNA: TGCAGTGTTCGGACCCGCGGAGGGCAGTACTTC.

This clonotype was picked up a small number of times. The rearrangement joins TRBV27 to TRBJ2-2; TRBD1 matches at 8 bases. The CDR3 loop spans 15 amino acids. Looked up from germline, CDR1 is MNHEY and CDR2 is SMNVEV (reference sequence). J lost 6 bases, V lost 3 bases, and 6 bases had no gene match. The CDR3 here is CASSLFRTGSGELFF. As DNA, the CDR3 is TGTGCCAGCAGTTTGTTCAGGACAGGGTCCGGGGAGCTGTTTTTT.

CDR3 bases: TGTGCCAGCAGTTTAGATATTCGGGGGGGACTGAACACTGAAGCTTTCTTT. Its protein is CASSLDIRGGLNTEAFF. V and J are TRBV12-3 or TRBV12-4 and TRBJ1-1; tentatively, D is TRBD1 (5 bases). V gave up 1 base and J gave up 0 bases, with 15 bases separating them. This CDR3 region has 17 residues.

This clonotype was picked up a small number of times. The chain has TRBV20-1 and TRBJ1-1; 7 positions agree with TRBD1. CDR1 DFQATT and CDR2 SNEGSKA come from the germline V gene (reference sequence). V was pared by 6 bases and J by 11 bases, with 12 bases of the junction left unmatched. The length of the CDR3 is 12 residues. The CDR3 loop reads CSAPRLGGRAFF. The CDR3 coding sequence is TGCAGTGCCCCCCGGTTAGGGGGCAGGGCTTTCTTT.

The V call is TRBV20-1, the J call TRBJ2-1; TRBD2 matches at 9 bases. V lost 0 bases to trimming and J lost 1 base; unmatched junction nucleotides: 4. This CDR3 comprises 16 residues. CDR1 is DFQATT and CDR2 is SNEGSKA in the germline V gene (reference sequence). CDR3 amino acids: CSARDRSGGSYNEQFF. DNA of the CDR3: TGCAGTGCTAGAGATCGTAGCGGGGGTTCCTACAATGAGCAGTTCTTC.

The rearrangement uses TRBV6-1 and TRBJ2-3; perhaps D is TRBD1 or TRBD2 (5 bases each). The CDR3 is 14 amino acids. Trimming took off 5 bases at V and 3 bases at J, with 12 bases between the two ends. Per the germline V gene, CDR1 is MNHNS and CDR2 is SASEGT. CDR3 in DNA: TGTGCCAGCAGTCAACCGGGGCCTACAGATACGCAGTATTTT. Its translation: CASSQPGPTDTQYF.

This clonotype was observed at least ten times. The chain links TRBV12-3 or TRBV12-4 to TRBJ2-7; D is possibly TRBD2 (5 bases). With 2 bases removed from V and 4 bases from J, the gap between germline ends came to 15 bases. CDR3 length: 15 amino acids. CDR3 nucleotide sequence: TGTGCCAGCAGTTTAAGGCGGGCGCTACTTTACGAGCAGTACTTC. This translates into CASSLRRALLYEQYF.

The CDR3 region is CAWTFVAHGAEAFF. CDR3 coding DNA: TGTGCCTGGACCTTCGTCGCCCATGGGGCTGAAGCTTTCTTT. The chain uses TRBV30 and TRBJ1-1; no reliable D call. The germline V gene encodes CDR1 GTSNPN and CDR2 SVGIG (reference sequence). This CDR3 spans 14 amino acids. With 4 bases removed from V and 6 bases from J, the gap between germline ends came to 18 bases. The full variable domain, completed using reference TRBV30 and TRBJ1-1, is SQTIHQWPATLVQPVGSPLSLECTVEGTSNPNLYWYRQAAGRGLQLLFYSVGIGQISSEVPQNLSASRPQDRQFILSSKKLLLSDSGFYLCAWTFVAHGAEAFFGQGTRLTVV.

The V call is TRBV7-9, the J call TRBJ1-1; no clear D. The CDR3 loop spans 14 amino acids. CDR1 is SEHNR and CDR2 is FQNEAQ in the germline V gene (reference sequence). Trimming took 3 bases from V and 1 from J, leaving 9 bases between them. The CDR3 protein is CASSFAHGNTEAFF. The CDR3 DNA reads as TGTGCCAGCAGCTTTGCACACGGGAACACTGAAGCTTTCTTT.

This clonotype was counted only a few times. The chain employs TRBV12-3 or TRBV12-4 and TRBJ2-2, with no clear D. V was cut by 4 bases and J by 4 bases, with 19 bases left in between. The CDR3 contains 17 residues. The CDR3, as DNA: TGTGCCAGCAGTTATATGCAAGGAACGACACTCACCGGGGAGCTGTTTTTT. This encodes CASSYMQGTTLTGELFF.